The 7 T cell receptor beta chains below were found in one sample sequenced in a study of neurological immune-mediated disorders (dated by TCRdb to between 2018 and 2021). The method was 5' RACE. Data came from an Illumina HiSeq 2500. Using fastp at Q25 and MiXCR, TCRdb reprocessed the public reads and kept productive beta chains. Each record represents a unique CDR3 protein, reported with the most common genes and DNA among its rows. The sample contains about 48,000 distinct CDR3 sequences, around 25% of them found a single time. The ten largest clones take up 20% to 25% of the sample. Sequencing was performed on PBMCs. These receptors were obtained from a woman aged 70-85 years in good health.

In its sample, this clonotype was seen many times. V gene TRBV10-3 combines with J gene TRBJ1-2; no definite D call. V was shortened by 0 bases and J by 8 bases, with 13 bases between the two germline ends. The CDR3 is made up of 14 amino acids. In germline, CDR1 is ENHRY, CDR2 SYGVKD. CDR3 region: CAISESTPPGGYTF. CDR3 DNA sequence: TGTGCCATCAGTGAGTCGACACCTCCCGGGGGCTACACCTTC.

The J gene is TRBJ1-1, the V gene TRBV9; 8 bases line up with TRBD1. There are 17 residues in the CDR3. V dropped 0 bases and J dropped 0; count of bases not matched to a gene: 7. Germline-derived CDR1 and CDR2 are SGDLS and YYNGEE. The CDR3 here is CASSVDPWTGLNTEAFF. In DNA form, the CDR3 reads TGTGCCAGCAGCGTAGACCCTTGGACAGGGCTGAACACTGAAGCTTTCTTT.

The chain couples TRBV14 to TRBJ1-6; D is uncertain. V lost 2 bases, J lost 13 bases, and 24 bases lay in between. The CDR3 runs to 17 residues. Germline loops: CDR1 SGHDN, CDR2 FVKESK. CDR3 protein: CASSQFTVGSLLSPLHF. The CDR3 nucleotides are TGTGCCAGCAGCCAATTTACGGTTGGGAGCCTTTTGAGCCCCCTCCACTTT.

In its sample, this clonotype was seen many times. The chain employs TRBV20-1 and TRBJ2-3; 10 bases are a match to TRBD2. Germline V CDR1 and CDR2: DFQATT, SNEGSKA (reference sequence). CDR3 length equals 15 residues. CDR3 residues: CSLVGLAAPRDTQYF. The CDR3 nucleotides are TGCAGCCTCGTCGGACTAGCGGCCCCCCGGGATACGCAGTATTTT.

In its sample, this clonotype was seen many times. This chain links TRBV12-3 or TRBV12-4 with TRBJ1-1; perhaps TRBD1 as D (5 bases). With 6 bases removed from V and 5 bases from J, the gap between germline ends came to 16 bases. CDR3 size: 14 residues. CDR3 coding DNA: TGTGCCAGCAGCTACCGGGACGGGGGAACTGAAGCTTTCTTT. It codes for CASSYRDGGTEAFF.

This clonotype came up a few times. The chain recombines TRBV7-9 with TRBJ2-2; 9 bases map to TRBD2. The germline gives CDR1 SEHNR, CDR2 FQNEAQ (reference sequence). The CDR3 contains 17 residues. With V trimmed by 5 bases and J by 7 bases, 14 bases remained unmatched. Here the CDR3 reads CASSPSAASGINGELFF. For the CDR3, the DNA is TGTGCCAGCAGCCCTAGTGCGGCTAGCGGGATAAACGGGGAGCTGTTTTTT.

This clonotype has a count of ten or more. V usage is TRBV7-8 and J usage is TRBJ2-3, with TRBD2 matching over 11 bases. V trimming: 0 bases; J trimming: 9 bases; junction bases outside the gene matches: 8. The CDR3 covers 16 residues. Germline assignment: CDR1 SGHVS and CDR2 FQNEAQ. The CDR3 nucleotides are TGTGCCAGCAGCTTAGCGATAGCGGGAGGGCCATGGACGCAGTATTTT. The encoded protein is CASSLAIAGGPWTQYF.